These 5 T cell receptor beta chains share one sample of origin, sequenced in a study of CD8 T cells in Susac syndrome. RNA totalling roughly 0.45 to 1 ug underwent reverse transcription with random hexamers. MiXCR was run by TCRdb on the immunoSEQ multiplex PCR reads, yielding one entry per CDR3 protein. The table records 110,000 to 150,000 distinct CDR3 sequences, nearly 95% of them present only once. The sequenced material came from CD8+ T cells from PBMCs. These receptors were obtained from a human donor in good health.

V usage is TRBV30 and J usage is TRBJ2-1; 11 nucleotides match TRBD2. This CDR3 spans 15 amino acids. The V segment lost 5 bases and the J segment 5 bases; nucleotides outside the gene matches: 8. Germline-derived CDR1 and CDR2 are GTSNPN and SVGIG (reference sequence). For the CDR3, the DNA is TGTGCCTGGCACCCCGGGACTAGCGGACACAATGAGCAGTTCTTC. It specifies CAWHPGTSGHNEQFF. The whole variable domain, filled in from reference TRBV30 and TRBJ2-1, reads SQTIHQWPATLVQPVGSPLSLECTVEGTSNPNLYWYRQAAGRGLQLLFYSVGIGQISSEVPQNLSASRPQDRQFILSSKKLLLSDSGFYLCAWHPGTSGHNEQFFGPGTRLTVL.

The chain links TRBV3-1 to TRBJ2-7; 12 bases line up with TRBD2. V was clipped by 0 bases and J by 4 bases; unmatched bases: 4. In germline, CDR1 is LGHDT, CDR2 YNNKEL (reference sequence). The CDR3 is 16 residues long. DNA for the CDR3: TGTGCCAGCAGCCAAGATCTGACTAGCGGGAGTTACGAGCAGTACTTC. Protein sequence: CASSQDLTSGSYEQYF.

The V and J genes are TRBV7-2 and TRBJ2-3, with 7 nucleotides matching TRBD2. V shed 5 bases, J shed 7 bases, and the junction held 12 bases outside the gene matches. Germline assignment: CDR1 SGHTA and CDR2 FQGNSA. The CDR3 consists of 15 residues. The DNA for the CDR3 is TGTGCCAGCAGCCCCGGTCGTGCGGGAGTTCATACGCAGTATTTT. It yields the protein CASSPGRAGVHTQYF.

V and J are TRBV29-1 and TRBJ1-1, with 7 bases that match TRBD1. The germline CDR1 and CDR2 sequences are SQVTM and ANQGSEA. This CDR3 is 13 amino acids long. The V segment lost 5 bases and the J segment 4 bases; nucleotides outside the gene matches: 7. CDR3 loop: CSVQAGGGTEAFF. CDR3 bases: TGCAGCGTTCAGGCAGGGGGGGGCACTGAAGCTTTCTTT.

This sequence joins TRBV2 and TRBJ1-2; maybe TRBD1 (5 bases). V was shortened by 6 bases and J by 4 bases, with 15 bases between the two germline ends. Germline assignment: CDR1 SNHLY and CDR2 FYNNEI. The CDR3 spans 14 residues. The CDR3 here is CASRGDQVTYGYTF. The CDR3 bases are TGTGCCAGCAGAGGGGACCAAGTGACCTATGGCTACACCTTC.